These 23 T cell receptor beta chains originate from one sample sequenced in a study of blood T cells in healthy people across ages. Primers used in a second PCR of about 6 to 12 cycles were a sample-barcoded 5' primer and a J-beta primer mix. TCRdb used MiXCR to reprocess the 5' RACE reads, holding one entry per CDR3 protein. The profile shows 760,000 or so distinct CDR3 sequences, around 25% of them singletons. These data are also associated with another study on T cells of mothers and their children.

What was sequenced was blood. The receptor source for this set is a boy aged 5-17 years in good health.

This chain joins TRBV12-3 or TRBV12-4 and TRBJ1-5; D gene uncertain. The CDR3 contains 14 residues. Deletions cut 4 bases from V and 6 bases from J, with 13 bases between. CDR3 region: CASSSRRTGQPQHF. In DNA, the CDR3 is TGTGCCAGCAGTTCCCGACGGACTGGTCAGCCCCAGCATTTT.

This clonotype was seen only a few times. The chain joins TRBV20-1 to TRBJ2-3; 8 bases line up with TRBD2. Germline loops: CDR1 DFQATT, CDR2 SNEGSKA (reference sequence). Losses at the gene ends were 7 bases for V and 5 bases for J; bases not matched to a gene: 11. There are 14 residues in the CDR3. CDR3 sequence (DNA): TGCAGTGGGGGGGAACTAGCGGAGATAGATACGCAGTATTTT. Translated: CSGGELAEIDTQYF.

This clonotype was observed a handful of times. The V call is TRBV12-5, the J call TRBJ2-5; 8 nucleotides agree with TRBD2. The CDR3 runs 15 residues. Germline trimming cut 2 bases from V and 10 bases from J; bases unmatched to any gene: 12. Germline CDR1 is LGHNT and CDR2 is FRNRAP. CDR3 in amino acids: CASGLTTGGGVDQYF. For the CDR3, the DNA is TGTGCTAGTGGTTTGACAACCGGGGGGGGAGTGGACCAGTACTTC.

The chain employs TRBV3-1 and TRBJ2-5; D not certain. The length of the CDR3 is 13 residues. Trimming left V 4 bases short and J 5 bases short, with 11 bases between. CDR1 is LGHDT and CDR2 is YNNKEL in the germline V gene (reference sequence). CDR3 bases: TGTGCCAGCAGCCCGAGGTGGTCGGAGACCCAGTACTTC. It yields the protein CASSPRWSETQYF.

This clonotype was detected only a few times. The rearrangement links TRBV7-9 to TRBJ2-7, with 9 positions matching TRBD1. The J call could be wrong; TRBJ2-5 is a better fit for the DNA end. The germline gives CDR1 SEHNR, CDR2 FQNEAQ (reference sequence). This CDR3 contains 15 residues. CDR3 residues: CASSPGTGQVETQYF. The DNA for the CDR3 is TGTGCCAGCAGCCCCGGGACAGGGCAGGTGGAGACCCAGTACTTC.

In its sample, this clonotype was seen a few times. The chain couples TRBV25-1 to TRBJ2-7; D is uncertain. V was pared by 3 bases and J by 2 bases, with 8 bases between. This CDR3 comprises 13 residues. The germline CDR1 and CDR2 sequences are MGHDK and SYGVNS. CDR3 DNA sequence: TGTGCCAGCAGTGAGGGCGAGACCTACGAGCAGTACTTC. This codes for CASSEGETYEQYF.

This clonotype was found many times. The rearrangement uses TRBV12-3 or TRBV12-4 and TRBJ2-5; D unclear. This CDR3 has 14 amino acids. The V and J ends lost 6 bases and 2 bases respectively, with 13 bases between them. The CDR3 reads CASSTSGGQETQYF. CDR3 nucleotides: TGTGCCAGCAGCACCTCCGGCGGTCAAGAGACCCAGTACTTC.

J is TRBJ2-3 and V is TRBV24-1, with 9 bases aligning to TRBD2. J lost 0 bases, V lost 3 bases, and 6 bases had no gene match. CDR1 and CDR2 (germline): KGHDR, SFDVKD. This CDR3 has 17 residues. This CDR3 reads CATSDGAGGPSTDTQYF. DNA for the CDR3: TGTGCCACCAGTGATGGCGCGGGAGGGCCGAGCACAGATACGCAGTATTTT.

The chain employs TRBV29-1 and TRBJ2-7; D might be TRBD1 (5 bases). Looked up from germline, CDR1 is SQVTM and CDR2 is ANQGSEA. The V end was cut by 5 bases, the J end by 6 bases, with 14 bases between. CDR3 length: 12 amino acids. This CDR3 reads CSVSTGNREQYF. The CDR3, as DNA: TGCAGCGTTAGTACAGGCAATCGCGAGCAGTACTTC.

The genes are TRBV28 and TRBJ1-3; D not resolved. Germline assignment: CDR1 MDHEN and CDR2 SYDVKM. This CDR3 comprises 15 residues. V was pared by 2 bases and J by 4 bases, with 12 bases between. CDR3: CASSLLDTGGNTIYF. The CDR3 nucleotides read TGTGCCAGCAGTTTACTAGATACGGGGGGAAACACCATATATTTT.

The J gene is TRBJ2-5, the V gene TRBV5-1; D is unresolved. V shed 7 bases and J shed 7 bases, with 5 bases lying between them. The CDR3 loop spans 9 amino acids. CDR1 and CDR2 from the germline V gene are SGHRS and YFSETQ. As DNA, the CDR3 is TGCGCCAGCGTCGGGACCCAGTACTTC. Protein: CASVGTQYF.

This chain links TRBV7-6 with TRBJ2-1; the match to TRBD2 covers 7 bases. The J call is uncertain, as TRBJ2-7 better fits the DNA end. Germline V gene sequence: CDR1 SGHVS, CDR2 FNYEAQ. The CDR3 sequence is 14 residues long. The CDR3 DNA reads as TGTGCCAGCAGCCCAGCCGGGGGGAACTACGAGCAGTACTTC. It specifies CASSPAGGNYEQYF.

This clonotype occurred a few times. This CDR3 is CASSLDVSGANVLTF. The CDR3 bases are TGCGCCAGCAGCTTGGACGTCTCTGGGGCCAACGTCCTGACTTTC. The gene calls are TRBV5-1 and TRBJ2-6; D uncertain. CDR3 length equals 15 residues. Germline V gene sequence: CDR1 SGHRS, CDR2 YFSETQ. Trimming pared 0 bases from V and 0 bases from J, leaving 4 bases between. The full variable domain, in which reference TRBV5-1 and TRBJ2-6 provide the parts outside the CDR3, is KAGVTQTPRYLIKTRGQQVTLSCSPISGHRSVSWYQQTPGQGLQFLFEYFSETQRNKGNFPGRFSGRQFSNSRSEMNVSTLELGDSALYLCASSLDVSGANVLTFGAGSRLTVL.

The V call is TRBV27, the J call TRBJ2-5; D unclear. The J call is doubtful: the DNA matches TRBJ2-7 better. The CDR3 runs 13 residues. The germline V gene encodes CDR1 MNHEY and CDR2 SMNVEV (reference sequence). The CDR3 DNA reads TGTGCCAGCAGTTTATCGGGGAATCACGAGCAGTACTTC. Its translation: CASSLSGNHEQYF.

The chain combines TRBV20-1 with TRBJ2-1; 7 nucleotides align to TRBD2. V shed 5 bases, J shed 8 bases, and the junction held 18 bases outside the gene matches. The germline V gene encodes CDR1 DFQATT and CDR2 SNEGSKA (reference sequence). CDR3 length: 16 amino acids. For the CDR3, the DNA is TGCAGTGCTTCACCTGTCGCGGGGGTGATTTCTGATGAGCAGTTCTTC. Protein sequence: CSASPVAGVISDEQFF.

This clonotype appeared a few times. The V and J genes are TRBV7-9 and TRBJ2-4; TRBD2 aligns across 8 bases. Germline V CDR1 and CDR2: SEHNR, FQNEAQ (reference sequence). J lost 11 bases, V lost 5 bases, and 14 bases had no gene match. There are 15 residues in the CDR3. The CDR3, as DNA: TGTGCCAGCAGCCCAACCCAGTCGCGGGAGGCCGTTCAGTACTTC. The encoded protein is CASSPTQSREAVQYF. Full variable domain (rest looked up from reference TRBV7-9 and TRBJ2-4): DTGVSQNPRHKITKRGQNVTFRCDPISEHNRLYWYRQTLGQGPEFLTYFQNEAQLEKSRLLSDRFSAERPKGSFSTLEIQRTEQGDSAMYLCASSPTQSREAVQYFGAGTRLSVL.

This chain links TRBV29-1 with TRBJ2-7; 12 bases agree with TRBD2. Trimming took 3 bases from V and 6 from J; bases not matched to a gene: 12. The CDR3 extends over 16 amino acids. Germline assignment: CDR1 SQVTM and CDR2 ANQGSEA. CDR3 residues: CSVEMDTSGRYGEQYF. CDR3 sequence (DNA): TGCAGCGTTGAGATGGACACTAGCGGGAGGTACGGCGAGCAGTACTTC.

This clonotype was counted between two and nine times. The chain recombines TRBV4-2 with TRBJ2-1; 8 nucleotides line up with TRBD2. Germline V CDR1 and CDR2: LGHNA, YNFKEQ. J lost 2 bases, V lost 1 base, and 7 bases had no gene match. This CDR3 is built from 17 residues. The CDR3 bases are TGTGCCAGCAGCCAAGGACCGGGACTAGGCCCCTACAATGAGCAGTTCTTC. Its protein product is CASSQGPGLGPYNEQFF.

The rearrangement joins TRBV27 to TRBJ1-2; TRBD1 aligns across 9 bases. Germline assignment: CDR1 MNHEY and CDR2 SMNVEV (reference sequence). The length of the CDR3 is 15 residues. Unmatched junction bases numbered 8, after V lost 5 bases and J lost 4 bases. CDR3 residues: CASSQGTGRTYGYTF. The CDR3, as DNA: TGTGCCAGCAGTCAAGGGACAGGGAGAACCTATGGCTACACCTTC.

The sample holds a few counts of this clonotype. The CDR3 sequence: CASSQVRGLANWKNIQYF. CDR3 coding DNA: TGCGCCAGCAGCCAAGTTCGGGGACTAGCGAATTGGAAAAACATTCAGTACTTC. The rearrangement joins TRBV4-1 to TRBJ2-4; 10 bases are shared with TRBD2. The J segment lost 4 bases and the V segment lost 1 base, leaving 10 bases of the junction unmatched. The length of the CDR3 is 18 residues. Germline V gene data show CDR1 as MGHRA and CDR2 as YSYEKL.

In this sample, this clonotype turned up a few times. The chain uses TRBV20-1 and TRBJ1-1, with D tentatively TRBD1 (5 bases). V was cut by 3 bases and J by 3 bases, with 14 bases left in between. Germline CDR1 is DFQATT and CDR2 is SNEGSKA (reference sequence). This CDR3 is 14 amino acids long. This chain's CDR3 is CSARGGDRYTEAFF. DNA of the CDR3: TGCAGTGCTAGGGGAGGGGATCGGTACACTGAAGCTTTCTTT.

The sample holds a few counts of this clonotype. The chain employs TRBV7-2 and TRBJ2-1; TRBD2 aligns across 9 bases. The J call is doubtful: the DNA matches TRBJ2-5 better. Per the germline V gene, CDR1 is SGHTA and CDR2 is FQGNSA. CDR3 length equals 15 residues. The CDR3 here is CASSLWASGEKTQYF. Here the CDR3 DNA reads TGTGCCAGCAGCTTATGGGCTAGCGGGGAAAAGACCCAGTACTTC.

This clonotype was observed a few times. The V call is TRBV12-3 or TRBV12-4, the J call TRBJ1-1, with no clear D. This CDR3 is 11 amino acids long. V dropped 2 bases and J dropped 11 bases, with 9 bases sitting between them. The CDR3 loop reads CASSLNWKAFF. The CDR3 coding sequence is TGTGCCAGCAGTTTAAACTGGAAGGCTTTCTTT.